Shown below are 13 T cell receptor beta chains from a single sample sequenced in a study of shared T cell receptors in the human thymus. Using immunoSEQ multiplex PCR, the repertoire was profiled, and TCRdb retains in-frame clones only, with some absent. Of 500,000 to 750,000 clones in the sample, more than 75% were seen once. A further study also used this sample, focusing on human thymus T cells.

Material for sequencing was thymocytes. Receptors originate from a boy younger than two with a congenital heart defect.

The rearrangement joins TRBV11-3 to TRBJ2-7, with 11 bases that match TRBD2. Germline lookup yields CDR1 SGHNT and CDR2 YENEEA. The CDR3 has 15 amino acids. V lost 8 bases, J lost 1 base, and 7 bases stayed unmatched. The CDR3, as DNA: TGTGCCAGCCGTGCACTAGCGGGAGATTCCTACGAGCAGTACTTC. It codes for CASRALAGDSYEQYF.

The chain links TRBV7-2 to TRBJ2-7; 10 nucleotides agree with TRBD2. V was pared by 8 bases and J by 2 bases, with 6 bases of the junction left unmatched. The CDR3 runs to 14 residues. CDR1 and CDR2 from the germline V gene are SGHTA and FQGNSA. CDR3 region: CASGRTSGPYEQYF. The CDR3 nucleotides are TGTGCCAGCGGGCGGACTAGCGGACCCTACGAGCAGTACTTC.

CDR3 in DNA: TGCAGCGTTGACCTATGTCAGCGAGCGTGCGGGGGTAGTACAGATACGCAGTATTTT. The encoded protein is CSVDLCQRACGGSTDTQYF. The chain links TRBV29-1 to TRBJ2-3; 7 positions match TRBD2. This CDR3 has 19 residues. The J segment lost 3 bases and the V segment lost 3 bases, leaving 21 bases of the junction unmatched. The germline gives CDR1 SQVTM, CDR2 ANQGSEA.

The chain has TRBV5-6 and TRBJ1-1; D remains unclear. V was shortened by 4 bases and J by 1 base, with 14 bases between the two germline ends. From germline, CDR1 is SGHDT and CDR2 YYEEEE. The CDR3 consists of 15 residues. The CDR3 region is CASSRGGRRNTEAFF. The DNA for the CDR3 is TGTGCCAGCAGCCGAGGAGGCAGGCGGAACACTGAAGCTTTCTTT.

V usage is TRBV4-1 and J usage is TRBJ2-5; the match to TRBD1 covers 9 bases. The CDR3 is 20 amino acids. CDR1 MGHRA and CDR2 YSYEKL come from the germline V gene. J gave up 6 bases and V 3 bases, and 23 bases lay outside the gene matches. CDR3 amino acids: CASSQDQGQGRSGIPKTQYF. Here the CDR3 DNA reads TGCGCCAGCAGCCAGGACCAGGGACAGGGCCGGAGCGGGATCCCCAAGACCCAGTACTTC.

The J gene is TRBJ1-3, the V gene TRBV7-9, with a possible D match to TRBD1 (5 bases). The V end was cut by 1 base, the J end by 2 bases, with 9 bases between. Looked up from germline, CDR1 is SEHNR and CDR2 is FQNEAQ (reference sequence). The CDR3 covers 15 residues. The CDR3 loop reads CASSLGGGAGNTIYF. In nucleotides, the CDR3 is TGTGCCAGCAGCTTAGGGGGAGGGGCTGGAAACACCATATATTTT.

The V call is TRBV7-2, the J call TRBJ2-7, with D perhaps matching TRBD1 (5 bases). V was shortened by 5 bases and J by 7 bases, with 15 bases between the two germline ends. Per germline, CDR1 SGHTA and CDR2 FQGNSA. The CDR3 extends over 13 amino acids. The CDR3 region has the DNA TGTGCCAGCAGCACAGCCAACAGGCCAGAGCAGTACTTC. The encoded protein is CASSTANRPEQYF.

The V gene is TRBV30, the J gene TRBJ2-1; D unclear. Trimming removed 0 bases at V and 5 bases at J, with 11 bases between. The CDR3 is 14 residues long. Germline CDR1 is GTSNPN and CDR2 is SVGIG (reference sequence). The DNA for the CDR3 is TGTGCCTGGAGTGTCCACCCCGGAGACAATGAGCAGTTCTTC. It is translated as CAWSVHPGDNEQFF.

The chain joins TRBV10-3 to TRBJ2-5; weak D call: TRBD2 (6 bases). Trimming pared 1 base from V and 2 bases from J, leaving 14 bases between. Germline V gene data show CDR1 as ENHRY and CDR2 as SYGVKD. The length of the CDR3 is 16 residues. CDR3 sequence (DNA): TGTGCCATCAGTGAGTGGGGGACTTTGATGCAAGAGACCCAGTACTTC. It specifies CAISEWGTLMQETQYF.

The V gene is TRBV5-1, the J gene TRBJ2-5; 11 bases match TRBD2. The assigned J gene may be wrong: the sequence end matches TRBJ2-7 better. CDR3 length: 15 amino acids. The germline CDR1 and CDR2 sequences are SGHRS and YFSETQ. The CDR3 DNA is TGCGCCAGCAGGTTAGCGGGGGGGTCCGCCTACGAGCAGTACTTC. It translates to CASRLAGGSAYEQYF.

The V and J genes are TRBV7-9 and TRBJ1-1; D perhaps matches TRBD1 (6 bases). V was shortened by 1 base and J by 2 bases, with 11 bases between the two germline ends. This CDR3 spans 15 amino acids. The germline V gene encodes CDR1 SEHNR and CDR2 FQNEAQ (reference sequence). The CDR3 region has the DNA TGTGCCAGCAGCTTAGTTCAGGGGTTCAACACTGAAGCTTTCTTT. Its translation: CASSLVQGFNTEAFF.

The V call is TRBV18, the J call TRBJ2-1; no firm D call. V gave up 3 bases and J gave up 3 bases, with 12 bases separating them. CDR1 and CDR2 from the germline V gene are KGHSH and LQKENI. This CDR3 region has 15 residues. In DNA form, the CDR3 reads TGTGCCAGCTCACCTGACACTTCCCTCTACAATGAGCAGTTCTTC. It is translated as CASSPDTSLYNEQFF. Full variable domain (outside the CDR3, taken from reference TRBV18 and TRBJ2-1): NAGVMQNPRHLVRRRGQEARLRCSPMKGHSHVYWYRQLPEEGLKFMVYLQKENIIDESGMPKERFSAEFPKEGPSILRIQQVVRGDSAAYFCASSPDTSLYNEQFFGPGTRLTVL.

This chain uses TRBV28 with TRBJ2-1; D is undetermined. The CDR3 contains 12 residues. Germline CDR1 is MDHEN and CDR2 is SYDVKM. The germline V and J ends were trimmed by 5 bases and 6 bases, with 8 bases remaining between them. Written as DNA, the CDR3 is TGTGCCAGCAGTCCCCCTTGCAATGAGCAGTTCTTC. Its protein product is CASSPPCNEQFF.